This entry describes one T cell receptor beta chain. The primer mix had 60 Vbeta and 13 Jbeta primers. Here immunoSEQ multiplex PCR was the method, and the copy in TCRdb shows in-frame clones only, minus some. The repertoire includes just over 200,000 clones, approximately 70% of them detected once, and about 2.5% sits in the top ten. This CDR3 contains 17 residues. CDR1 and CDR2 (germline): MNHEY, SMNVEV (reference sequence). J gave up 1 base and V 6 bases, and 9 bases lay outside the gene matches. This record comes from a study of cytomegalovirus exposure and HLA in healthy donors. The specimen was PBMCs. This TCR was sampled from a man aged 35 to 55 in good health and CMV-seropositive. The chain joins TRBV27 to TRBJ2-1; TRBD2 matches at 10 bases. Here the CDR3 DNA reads TGTGCCAGCAGCTCATGGACTAGCGGAATATCCTACAATGAGCAGTTCTTC. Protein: CASSSWTSGISYNEQFF.